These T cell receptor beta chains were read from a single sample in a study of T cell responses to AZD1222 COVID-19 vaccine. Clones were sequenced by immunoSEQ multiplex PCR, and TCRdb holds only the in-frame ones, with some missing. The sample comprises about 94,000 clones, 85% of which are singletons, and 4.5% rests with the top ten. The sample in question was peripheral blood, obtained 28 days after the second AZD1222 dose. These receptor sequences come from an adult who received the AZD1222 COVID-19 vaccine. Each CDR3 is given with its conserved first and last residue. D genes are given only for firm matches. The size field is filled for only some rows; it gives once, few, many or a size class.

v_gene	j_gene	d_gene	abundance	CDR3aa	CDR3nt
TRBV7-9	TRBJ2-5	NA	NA	CASSLHREAGETQYF	TGTGCCAGCAGCTTACACAGGGAAGCTGGGGAGACCCAGTACTTC
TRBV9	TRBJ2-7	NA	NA	CASSVGDLRDEQYF	TGTGCCAGCAGCGTGGGGGACCTAAGGGACGAGCAGTACTTC
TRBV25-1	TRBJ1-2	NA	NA	CASSESGRENYGYTF	TGTGCCAGCAGTGAGTCGGGGAGGGAAAACTATGGCTACACCTTC
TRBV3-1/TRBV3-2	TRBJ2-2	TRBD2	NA	CASSHSPSGTRTGELFF	TGTGCCAGCAGCCACTCGCCTAGCGGGACGCGAACCGGGGAGCTGTTTTTT
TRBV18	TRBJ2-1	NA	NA	CASSPRTITNNEQFF	TGTGCCAGCTCACCACGGACTATAACCAACAATGAGCAGTTCTTC
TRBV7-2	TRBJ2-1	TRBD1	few	CASSPPRDRYNEQFF	TGTGCCAGCAGCCCACCCCGGGACAGATACAATGAGCAGTTCTTC
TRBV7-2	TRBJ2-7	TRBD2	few	CASSLTTSGGKLSYEQYF	TGTGCCAGCAGCTTAACCACTAGCGGGGGAAAGCTTTCCTACGAGCAGTACTTC
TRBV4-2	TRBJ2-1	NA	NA	CASSQEWGALGHEQFF	TGTGCCAGCAGCCAAGAATGGGGGGCCTTGGGCCATGAGCAGTTCTTC
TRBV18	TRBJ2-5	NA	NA	CASSAGLQALETQYF	TGTGCCAGCTCGGCGGGACTCCAGGCTTTGGAGACCCAGTACTTC
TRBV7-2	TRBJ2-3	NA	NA	CASSLAIRTDTQYF	TGTGCCAGCAGCTTAGCGATCCGCACAGATACGCAGTATTTT
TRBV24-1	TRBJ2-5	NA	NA	CATSDPTNYQETQYF	TGTGCCACCAGTGATCCGACCAACTACCAAGAGACCCAGTACTTC
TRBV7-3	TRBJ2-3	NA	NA	CASSLSPDTQYF	TGTGCCAGCAGCTTAAGTCCAGATACGCAGTATTTT
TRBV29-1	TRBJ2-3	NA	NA	CSVPTGRDGPDTQYF	TGCAGCGTACCTACTGGGCGGGACGGCCCAGATACGCAGTATTTT
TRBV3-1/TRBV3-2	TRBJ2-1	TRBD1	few	CASSPTPVDRNNEQFF	TGTGCCAGCAGTCCAACCCCTGTGGACAGGAACAATGAGCAGTTCTTC
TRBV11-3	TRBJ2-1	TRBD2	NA	CASSLGGTRSNEQFF	TGTGCCAGCAGCTTAGGCGGGACTAGATCGAACGAGCAGTTCTTC
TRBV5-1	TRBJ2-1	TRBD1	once	CASSILQGVRGNEQFF	TGCGCCAGCAGCATCCTACAGGGGGTCCGTGGCAATGAGCAGTTCTTC
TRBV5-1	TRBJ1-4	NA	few	CASRLHGGPNEKLFF	TGCGCCAGCAGACTTCACGGGGGGCCTAATGAAAAACTGTTTTTT
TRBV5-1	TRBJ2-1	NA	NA	CASSWKMGDNEQFF	TGCGCCAGCAGCTGGAAAATGGGGGATAATGAGCAGTTCTTC
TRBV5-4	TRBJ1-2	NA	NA	CASSFSPTGTYGYTF	TGTGCCAGCAGCTTCTCCCCGACAGGTACATATGGCTACACCTTC
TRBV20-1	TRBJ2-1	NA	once	CSASVNEQFF	TGCAGTGCTAGTGTGAATGAGCAGTTCTTC
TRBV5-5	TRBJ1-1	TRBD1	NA	CASSWGQGNTEAFF	TGTGCCAGCAGCTGGGGACAGGGGAACACTGAAGCTTTCTTT
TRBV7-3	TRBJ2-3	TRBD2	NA	CASSFGTTTDTQYF	TGTGCCAGCAGCTTCGGGACTACCACAGATACGCAGTATTTT
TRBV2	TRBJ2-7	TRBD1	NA	CARTQGASYEQYF	TGTGCCAGGACTCAGGGGGCCTCCTACGAGCAGTACTTC
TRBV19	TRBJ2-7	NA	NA	CASSMQGPYEQYF	TGTGCCAGTAGTATGCAGGGACCCTACGAGCAGTACTTC
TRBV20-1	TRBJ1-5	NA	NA	CSASVEGPGPTWRGNQPQHF	TGCAGTGCTAGTGTGGAGGGTCCGGGACCCACCTGGAGGGGCAATCAGCCCCAGCATTTT
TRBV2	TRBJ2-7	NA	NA	CASSVLGGTDEQYF	TGTGCCAGCAGTGTACTCGGGGGCACAGACGAGCAGTACTTC
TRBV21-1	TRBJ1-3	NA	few	CASSTWTDSGNTIYF	TGTGCCAGCAGCACCTGGACGGACTCTGGAAACACCATATATTTT
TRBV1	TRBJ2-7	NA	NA	CTSRWSGGGHHYEQYF	TGCACCAGCAGGTGGAGCGGGGGGGGCCATCACTACGAGCAGTACTTC
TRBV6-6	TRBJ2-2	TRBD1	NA	CASSVTFSGTGYMNTGELFF	TGTGCCAGCAGCGTCACATTCTCCGGGACAGGGTATATGAACACCGGGGAGCTGTTTTTT
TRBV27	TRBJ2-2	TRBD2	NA	CASSLSGLAGEELFF	TGTGCCAGCAGTTTATCGGGGCTAGCGGGAGAGGAGCTGTTTTTT
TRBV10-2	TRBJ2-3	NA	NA	CASSEVVALGTDTQYF	TGCGCCAGCAGTGAGGTTGTAGCCCTCGGCACAGATACGCAGTATTTT
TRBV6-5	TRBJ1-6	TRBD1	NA	CATEDRGNSPLHF	TGTGCCACCGAGGACAGGGGTAATTCACCCCTCCACTTT
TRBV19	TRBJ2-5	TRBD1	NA	CASGLPGGARTQYF	TGTGCCAGTGGACTGCCAGGGGGAGCGAGGACCCAGTACTTC
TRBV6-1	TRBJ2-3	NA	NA	CAVLPSGGGDTQYF	TGTGCCGTTCTACCTTCCGGAGGGGGGGATACGCAGTATTTT
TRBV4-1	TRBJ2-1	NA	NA	CASSPGRGLYNEQFF	TGCGCCAGCAGCCCAGGGCGCGGTCTCTACAATGAGCAGTTCTTC
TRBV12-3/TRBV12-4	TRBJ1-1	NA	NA	CASSLTRDTEAFF	TGTGCCAGCAGTTTAACCAGGGACACTGAAGCTTTCTTT